A selection of T cell receptor beta chains follows, all from one sample in a study of preoperative IRX-2 immunotherapy in early breast cancer. TCRdb keeps only in-frame clones here, not all; method: immunoSEQ multiplex PCR. The profile shows about 37,000 clones, around four fifths of them singletons. Sample: lymph node tissue, taken after IRX-2 immunotherapy. The origin of the receptors is a human donor with breast cancer. CDR3s include the opening cysteine and the closing phenylalanine or tryptophan. D genes are given only for firm matches. Size tells how often a clone was seen (once, few, many) or the class of an expanded clone, and some rows leave it out.

J | D | V | size | length | DNA | CDR3
TRBJ2-7 | . | TRBV10-3 | . | 16 | TGTGCCATCAGTGAGAGGGGACAAAAGGGGTCCTACGAGCAGTACTTC | CAISERGQKGSYEQYF
TRBJ1-1 | TRBD1 | TRBV10-2 | . | 12 | TGCGCCAGCTCGGGACAGGGAATAGAAGCTTTCTTT | CASSGQGIEAFF
TRBJ2-2 | TRBD1 | TRBV5-1 | . | 16 | TGCGCCAGCAGCTTAGAGACAGGGGCGGGCACCGGGGAGCTGTTTTTT | CASSLETGAGTGELFF
TRBJ2-1 | TRBD2 | TRBV19 | . | 13 | TGTGCCAGTAGAGCGGGGCCCTACAATGAGCAGTTCTTC | CASRAGPYNEQFF
TRBJ1-2 | . | TRBV11-3 | . | 16 | TGTGCCAGCAGCTTGTGGCAGGGCGTGTACAACTATGGCTACACCTTC | CASSLWQGVYNYGYTF
TRBJ2-7 | TRBD1 | TRBV6-8 | . | 15 | TGTGCCAGCAGTAAGCGAACCGGGACAGGGCTCGAGCAGTACTTC | CASSKRTGTGLEQYF
TRBJ1-2 | . | TRBV7-1 | . | 13 | TGTGCCAGCAGCCCAACACAGGGCTATGGCTACACCTTC | CASSPTQGYGYTF
TRBJ1-2 | TRBD1 | TRBV19 | . | 15 | TGTGCCAGTAGTAACCCCGGACAGGGGAGTCGTGGCTACACCTTC | CASSNPGQGSRGYTF
TRBJ2-7 | TRBD2 | TRBV11-3 | few | 15 | TGTGCCAGCAGCTTTCTAGCGGGGCAGACCTACGAGCAGTACTTC | CASSFLAGQTYEQYF
TRBJ2-1 | TRBD1 | TRBV6-8 | . | 15 | TGTGCCAGCAGTTACTTTGACAGGGTCGCGATTGAGCAGTTCTTC | CASSYFDRVAIEQFF
TRBJ1-2 | . | TRBV15 | . | 16 | TGTGCCACCAGCGGTGGGTTCGGGCGAGCTAACTATGGCTACACCTTC | CATSGGFGRANYGYTF
TRBJ1-1 | . | TRBV28 | . | 15 | TGTGCCAGCAGTGGGGTAGAGGGAGGGAGCACTGAAGCTTTCTTT | CASSGVEGGSTEAFF
TRBJ1-1 | . | TRBV7-7 | . | 14 | TGTGCCAGAAGCTCACCTTCGTCGGGCACTGAAGCTTTCTTT | CARSSPSSGTEAFF
TRBJ2-7 | . | TRBV19 | . | 13 | TGTGCCAGTAGTATAGAGGTCCAGTACGAGCAGTACTTC | CASSIEVQYEQYF
TRBJ1-4 | TRBD1 | TRBV15 | . | 14 | TGTGCCAGCAGCTCGGACAGGTTTAATGAAAAACTGTTTTTT | CASSSDRFNEKLFF
TRBJ1-2 | . | TRBV28 | . | 15 | TGTGCCAGCAGTTCTGAGACAGGAGCTAACTATGGCTACACCTTC | CASSSETGANYGYTF
TRBJ1-2 | TRBD1 | TRBV11-3 | . | 15 | TGTGCCAGCAGCTCTCCGGGACAGGGTGGCTATGGCTACACCTTC | CASSSPGQGGYGYTF
TRBJ1-6 | . | TRBV19 | . | 16 | TGTGCCAGTAGTATACAGGCTGGCTCCTATAATTCACCCCTCCACTTT | CASSIQAGSYNSPLHF
TRBJ2-3 | TRBD2 | TRBV4-1 | . | 16 | TGCGCCAGCAGCCAGGAAAGACTAGCCTACACAGATACGCAGTATTTT | CASSQERLAYTDTQYF
TRBJ1-2 | . | TRBV6-8 | . | 14 | TGTGCCAGCAGCTATCCGGACAGAGTCTATGGCTACACCTTC | CASSYPDRVYGYTF
TRBJ1-2 | TRBD1 | TRBV6-8 | . | 14 | TGTGCCAGCAGTAGACAGGGCAACTTTGATGGCTACACCTTC | CASSRQGNFDGYTF
TRBJ1-2 | TRBD1 | TRBV19 | . | 14 | TGTGCCAGTAGCCCGGGACAGGGGGCTTATGGCTACACCTTC | CASSPGQGAYGYTF
TRBJ2-5 | TRBD2 | TRBV23-1 | . | 15 | TGCGCCAGCAGCCAAGAGGCGGGGGGCGGGAAGACCCAGTACTTC | CASSQEAGGGKTQYF
TRBJ1-6 | TRBD1 | TRBV6-8 | . | 17 | TGTGCCAGCAGTTACTCCCGCAAGGGACAGGGGGCTTCACCCCTCCACTTT | CASSYSRKGQGASPLHF
TRBJ2-1 | TRBD1 | TRBV6-8 | . | 20 | TGTGCCAGCAGTTTCTTCCACACAGGGGGTCTGGGAATTAACGACAATGAGCAGTTCTTC | CASSFFHTGGLGINDNEQFF
TRBJ1-2 | . | TRBV28 | . | 13 | TGTGCCAGCAACGGACACCGCTTCTATGGCTACACCTTC | CASNGHRFYGYTF
TRBJ1-2 | TRBD1 | TRBV6-8 | . | 18 | TGTGCCAGCAGTTACCAAGGGGGACAGGGATCATTTCGGTATGGCTACACCTTC | CASSYQGGQGSFRYGYTF
TRBJ2-7 | . | TRBV6-1 | . | 15 | TGTGCCAGCAGTGAAGCTCCAGGAGAGGCCTACGAGCAGTACTTC | CASSEAPGEAYEQYF
TRBJ1-4 | TRBD1 | TRBV11-3 | . | 14 | TGTGCCAGCAGCTTAGGAGGGGGCGATGAAAAACTGTTTTTT | CASSLGGGDEKLFF
TRBJ1-5 | . | TRBV15 | once | 14 | TGTGCCACCAGCAGTGGCAGCCCAAATCAGCCCCAGCATTTT | CATSSGSPNQPQHF
TRBJ2-7 | TRBD1 | TRBV11-3 | . | 16 | TGTGCCAGCAGCTTATTACCTCCGGGACAGGCCTACGAGCAGTACTTC | CASSLLPPGQAYEQYF
TRBJ1-6 | . | TRBV18 | . | 16 | TGTGCCAGCTCACTCTACGGACAGCCCTATAATTCACCCCTCCACTTT | CASSLYGQPYNSPLHF
TRBJ2-7 | . | TRBV14 | . | 12 | TGTGCCAGCAGCCAAGCCGACTTGAAGCAGTACTTC | CASSQADLKQYF
TRBJ1-2 | . | TRBV5-1 | . | 15 | TGCGCCAGCAGCTTGTCCCCGGTCGAATTCTATGGCTACACCTTC | CASSLSPVEFYGYTF
TRBJ2-7 | . | TRBV11-3 | . | 14 | TGTGCCAGCAGCTTGGTCGGGGGGCCTTACGAGCAGTACTTC | CASSLVGGPYEQYF
TRBJ2-6 | . | TRBV19 | . | 17 | TGTGCCAGTAGTATGTCCATAATCATTCCTGGGGCCAACGTCCTGACTTTC | CASSMSIIIPGANVLTF
TRBJ1-6 | . | TRBV11-3 | . | 15 | TGTGCCAGCAGCTTAGAGGGACGTTTAAATTCACCCCTCCACTTT | CASSLEGRLNSPLHF
TRBJ2-3 | TRBD2 | TRBV10-1 | few | 16 | TGCGCCAGCAGTGAGTCGATTCGGGGGGGCCCAGATACGCAGTATTTT | CASSESIRGGPDTQYF
TRBJ2-2 | . | TRBV6-8 | few | 13 | TGTGCCAGCAGTGCCCTCGCGGCCGGGGAGCTGTTTTTT | CASSALAAGELFF